This T cell receptor beta chain was sequenced in a study of control samples from healthy donors and cancer patients (dated by TCRdb to the early 2020s). From a lookup of the germline V gene, CDR1 and CDR2 are MGHDK and SYGVNS. From its cysteine to its phenylalanine, the CDR3 spans 12 amino acids. Of all the DNA, just the CDR3 is kept, 36 bases in frame from base 1. Deletion took 11 bases off V and 0 bases off J, with a span of 5 bases between the germline ends. Library generation was performed with the immunoSEQ multiplex PCR assay. Entries here come from immuneACCESS through TCRdb and include only in-frame sequences with V and J called. Some clones fail to appear in such tables; in the studies checked, an unresolved V gene covers under half of the shortfall, and the cause of the remainder is unknown. For this sample there are approximately 59,000 clones; around 87% appear just once. The ten largest account for approximately 11% of the sample.

Of note for this clone: Its antigen specificity is not known. Nothing much larger sits one base from this clone, and base qualities are not available.

This clonotype was sampled from a woman aged 55-69 years with lung cancer. The rearranged chain carries TRBV25-1 and TRBJ1-6; confidence is insufficient to name the D gene. Sequencing was carried out using PBMCs. The CDR3 is CAVSSYNSPLHF. The nucleotide sequence is given as TGTGCCGTGAGCTCCTATAATTCACCCCTCCACTTT.